One sample yielded the 17 T cell receptor beta chains listed below, sequenced in a study of brain T cells in children with intractable seizures. Repertoires were generated with immunoSEQ multiplex PCR, while TCRdb's copy carries only in-frame clones and drops some. The sample holds under 150,000 clones; approximately 94% are singletons and the top ten take around 4.1%. Sequencing used peripheral blood, obtained at surgery. These receptor sequences come from a boy under two years old with hemimegalencephaly and intractable seizures.

The chain recombines TRBV13 with TRBJ2-1, with TRBD2 matching 7 bases. J lost 4 bases, V lost 5 bases, and 14 bases had no gene match. Germline CDR1 and CDR2: PRHDT and FYEKMQ (reference sequence). The length of the CDR3 is 17 residues. CDR3 in DNA: TGTGCCAGCAGCCCGCGACTAGCCCCCATGGGGTACAATGAGCAGTTCTTC. Protein sequence: CASSPRLAPMGYNEQFF.

The chain carries TRBV9 and TRBJ2-7; 11 bases match TRBD2. The V and J ends lost 4 bases and 2 bases, in that order; junction bases with no gene match: 11. Per germline, CDR1 SGDLS and CDR2 YYNGEE. The CDR3 contains 17 residues. In nucleotides, the CDR3 is TGTGCCAGCAGCCCTATGGGTAGCGGGAGGGGACCCTACGAGCAGTACTTC. This translates into CASSPMGSGRGPYEQYF.

The V call is TRBV28, the J call TRBJ2-1; D remains unclear. The length of the CDR3 is 12 residues. Germline-derived CDR1 and CDR2 are MDHEN and SYDVKM. Trimming pared 2 bases from V and 5 bases from J, leaving 4 bases between. DNA for the CDR3: TGTGCCAGCAGTTTAGCACACAATGAGCAGTTCTTC. It specifies CASSLAHNEQFF.

This sequence joins TRBV6-2 or TRBV6-3 and TRBJ2-2, with 11 bases aligning to TRBD2. The germline CDR1 and CDR2 sequences are MNHEY and SVGEGT. The J segment lost 4 bases and the V segment lost 4 bases, leaving 5 bases of the junction unmatched. CDR3 length equals 16 residues. The CDR3 DNA reads as TGTGCCAGCAGTTCTACCGGGACTAGCGGCACCGGGGAGCTGTTTTTT. This gives the protein CASSSTGTSGTGELFF.

This clone was detected once. The chain carries TRBV5-1 and TRBJ2-5; D possibly matches TRBD1 or TRBD2 (5 bases each). The CDR3 is 14 residues long. Germline values: CDR1 SGHRS, CDR2 YFSETQ. V dropped 0 bases and J dropped 4 bases, with 10 bases sitting between them. The CDR3 sequence is CASSLEGAGETQYF. CDR3 bases: TGCGCCAGCAGCTTGGAAGGGGCGGGAGAGACCCAGTACTTC.

This chain joins TRBV18 and TRBJ1-5; D gene ambiguous. The germline V gene encodes CDR1 KGHSH and CDR2 LQKENI. The CDR3 totals 13 residues. The V end was cut by 3 bases, the J end by 11 bases, with 14 bases between. The CDR3 protein is CASSPLNTQAQHF. CDR3 in DNA: TGTGCCAGCTCACCTCTCAATACCCAGGCCCAGCATTTT.

The gene calls are TRBV27 and TRBJ1-5; possibly TRBD1 for D (5 bases). Trimming removed 4 bases at V and 10 bases at J, with 17 bases between. Germline loops: CDR1 MNHEY, CDR2 SMNVEV (reference sequence). The CDR3 spans 14 residues. This CDR3 reads CASSSADAGDPQHF. CDR3 DNA: TGTGCCAGCAGTTCGGCCGACGCGGGGGATCCCCAGCATTTT.

The CDR3 is CASTEAGGSTDTQYF. The CDR3 DNA reads TGCGCCAGCACGGAGGCGGGAGGGAGCACAGATACGCAGTATTTT. The gene calls are TRBV5-1 and TRBJ2-3, with 9 bases lining up with TRBD2. CDR1 and CDR2 from the germline V gene are SGHRS and YFSETQ. CDR3 length equals 15 residues. V was clipped by 6 bases and J by 0 bases; unmatched bases: 5. Using reference TRBV5-1 and TRBJ2-3 for the parts outside the CDR3, the full variable domain is KAGVTQTPRYLIKTRGQQVTLSCSPISGHRSVSWYQQTPGQGLQFLFEYFSETQRNKGNFPGRFSGRQFSNSRSEMNVSTLELGDSALYLCASTEAGGSTDTQYFGPGTRLTVL.

V is TRBV13 and J is TRBJ2-7, with D hard to call. Germline V lookup: CDR1 PRHDT, CDR2 FYEKMQ (reference sequence). The CDR3 is made up of 13 amino acids. Trimming cost V 5 bases and J 2 bases, with 10 bases left between them. The CDR3 sequence is CASSPMGTYEQYF. CDR3 nucleotides: TGTGCCAGCAGCCCTATGGGGACCTACGAGCAGTACTTC.

The chain joins TRBV11-2 to TRBJ2-3; tentative D call: TRBD2 (6 bases). V was shortened by 5 bases and J by 0 bases, with 21 bases between the two germline ends. Germline V CDR1 and CDR2: SGHAT, FQNNGV. The CDR3 totals 18 residues. The CDR3 DNA sequence: TGTGCCAGCAGCGTAAGCGGGCCTAGCGTCCCTAGCACAGATACGCAGTATTTT. Encoded protein: CASSVSGPSVPSTDTQYF.

The count of this clone is one. V is TRBV24-1 and J is TRBJ1-2; D is undetermined. Per the germline V gene, CDR1 is KGHDR and CDR2 is SFDVKD. This CDR3 is built from 12 residues. V was trimmed by 3 bases and J by 2 bases, leaving 3 bases between them. The CDR3 region has the DNA TGTGCCACCAGTGATACAAACTATGGCTACACCTTC. Translated, it gives CATSDTNYGYTF.

CDR3: CASRAGDQPQHF. In DNA, the CDR3 is TGTGCCAGCAGGGCTGGGGATCAGCCCCAGCATTTT. The rearrangement links TRBV12-1 to TRBJ1-5. TRBV12-1 is flagged as a pseudogene. The CDR3 has 12 residues.

CDR3 sequence reads: CASCQGTDTQYF. The CDR3 DNA is TGTGCCAGCTGCCAGGGGACAGATACGCAGTATTTT. This sequence joins TRBV18 and TRBJ2-3; D might be TRBD1 (6 bases). The V gene lost 7 bases and the J gene lost 3 bases, with 8 bases spanning the gap. Germline assignment: CDR1 KGHSH and CDR2 LQKENI. The CDR3 contains 12 residues. The entire variable domain, with the rest obtained from reference TRBV18 and TRBJ2-3, is as follows: NAGVMQNPRHLVRRRGQEARLRCSPMKGHSHVYWYRQLPEEGLKFMVYLQKENIIDESGMPKERFSAEFPKEGPSILRIQQVVRGDSAAYFCASCQGTDTQYFGPGTRLTVL.

The chain employs TRBV5-1 and TRBJ2-3; maybe TRBD2 (5 bases). The germline V and J ends were trimmed by 0 bases and 2 bases, with 10 bases remaining between them. CDR3 length: 15 amino acids. The germline V gene encodes CDR1 SGHRS and CDR2 YFSETQ. This CDR3 is CASSLGVLATDTQYF. CDR3 bases: TGCGCCAGCAGCTTGGGAGTGCTAGCCACAGATACGCAGTATTTT.

J is TRBJ2-7 and V is TRBV5-1; TRBD1 is a possible D gene (5 bases). The germline V gene has CDR1 SGHRS and CDR2 YFSETQ. With 5 bases removed from V and 3 bases from J, the gap between germline ends came to 6 bases. The CDR3 loop spans 11 amino acids. DNA of the CDR3: TGCGCCAGCAGTCAGGGCTACGAGCAGTACTTC. Protein product: CASSQGYEQYF.

The chain has TRBV28 and TRBJ2-7, with D possibly being TRBD1 (5 bases). This CDR3 spans 15 amino acids. V was trimmed by 8 bases and J by 0 bases, leaving 17 bases between them. Germline assignment: CDR1 MDHEN and CDR2 SYDVKM. The CDR3 region is CASRPYTGNSYEQYF. CDR3 bases: TGTGCCAGCCGTCCCTACACAGGTAACTCCTACGAGCAGTACTTC.

The rearrangement uses TRBV19 and TRBJ2-3, with 10 positions matching TRBD2. The germline V gene encodes CDR1 LNHDA and CDR2 SQIVND (reference sequence). The CDR3 spans 13 residues. The V and J ends lost 8 bases and 11 bases, in that order; junction bases with no gene match: 10. CDR3 residues: CASEGLAGVGQYF. CDR3 bases: TGTGCCAGTGAGGGGCTAGCGGGAGTTGGGCAGTATTTT.